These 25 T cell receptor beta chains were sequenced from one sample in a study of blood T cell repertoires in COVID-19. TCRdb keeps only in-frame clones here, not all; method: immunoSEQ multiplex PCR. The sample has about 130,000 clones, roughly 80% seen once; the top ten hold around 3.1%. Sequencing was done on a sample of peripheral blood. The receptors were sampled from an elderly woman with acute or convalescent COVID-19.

The CDR3 bases are TGTGCCAGCAGCACCCGGGACAGGGGTTTTTACGAGCAGTACTTC. Amino acid sequence: CASSTRDRGFYEQYF. The chain combines TRBV7-9 with TRBJ2-7, with 10 bases lining up with TRBD1. Per germline, CDR1 SEHNR and CDR2 FQNEAQ (reference sequence). The CDR3 spans 15 residues. V lost 5 bases and J lost 4; bases outside the gene matches: 8. The complete variable domain, with remaining parts taken from reference TRBV7-9 and TRBJ2-7, reads DTGVSQNPRHKITKRGQNVTFRCDPISEHNRLYWYRQTLGQGPEFLTYFQNEAQLEKSRLLSDRFSAERPKGSFSTLEIQRTEQGDSAMYLCASSTRDRGFYEQYFGPGTRLTVT.

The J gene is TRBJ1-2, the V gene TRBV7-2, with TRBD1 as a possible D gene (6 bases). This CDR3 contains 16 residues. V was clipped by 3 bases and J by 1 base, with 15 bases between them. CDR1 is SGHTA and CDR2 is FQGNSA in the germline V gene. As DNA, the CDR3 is TGTGCCAGCAGCTTGAGGGGGGGCAGGGTTAACTATGGCTACACCTTC. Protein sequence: CASSLRGGRVNYGYTF.

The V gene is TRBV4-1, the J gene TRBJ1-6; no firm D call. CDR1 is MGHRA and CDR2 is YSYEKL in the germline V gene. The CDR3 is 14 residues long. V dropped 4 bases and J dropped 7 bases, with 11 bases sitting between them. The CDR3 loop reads CASSPRAGNSPLHF. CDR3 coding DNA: TGCGCCAGCAGCCCCCGGGCGGGAAATTCACCCCTCCACTTT.

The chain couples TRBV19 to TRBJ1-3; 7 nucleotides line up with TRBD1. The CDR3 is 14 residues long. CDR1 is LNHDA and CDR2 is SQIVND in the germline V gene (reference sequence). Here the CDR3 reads CKPYRGPSGNTIYF. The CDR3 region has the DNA TGTAAGCCCTACAGGGGCCCCTCTGGAAACACCATATATTTT.

CDR3 region: CASSRGQGAFNEQFF. CDR3 sequence (DNA): TGTGCCAGCAGCCGGGGACAGGGGGCTTTCAATGAGCAGTTCTTC. The chain is built from TRBV7-2 and TRBJ2-1; 12 nucleotides agree with TRBD1. J lost 6 bases, V lost 5 bases, and 5 bases had no gene match. The CDR3 runs to 15 residues. From germline, CDR1 is SGHTA and CDR2 FQGNSA.

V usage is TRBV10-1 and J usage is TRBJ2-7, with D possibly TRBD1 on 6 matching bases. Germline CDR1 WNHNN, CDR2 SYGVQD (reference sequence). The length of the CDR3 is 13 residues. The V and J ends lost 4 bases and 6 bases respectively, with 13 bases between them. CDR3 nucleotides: TGCGCCAGCAGTGCAGGGGCGACGGTCGAGCAGTACTTC. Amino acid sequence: CASSAGATVEQYF.

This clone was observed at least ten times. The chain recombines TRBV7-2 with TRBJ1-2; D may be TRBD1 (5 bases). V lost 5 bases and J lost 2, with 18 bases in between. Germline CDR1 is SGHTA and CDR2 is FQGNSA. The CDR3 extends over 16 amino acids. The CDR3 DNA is TGTGCCAGCAGCCCATCCCGACAGACCTCCAACTATGGCTACACCTTC. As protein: CASSPSRQTSNYGYTF. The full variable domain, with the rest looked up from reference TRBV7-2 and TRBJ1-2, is GAGVSQSPSNKVTEKGKDVELRCDPISGHTALYWYRQSLGQGLEFLIYFQGNSAPDKSGLPSDRFSAERTGGSVSTLTIQRTQQEDSAVYLCASSPSRQTSNYGYTFGSGTRLTVV.

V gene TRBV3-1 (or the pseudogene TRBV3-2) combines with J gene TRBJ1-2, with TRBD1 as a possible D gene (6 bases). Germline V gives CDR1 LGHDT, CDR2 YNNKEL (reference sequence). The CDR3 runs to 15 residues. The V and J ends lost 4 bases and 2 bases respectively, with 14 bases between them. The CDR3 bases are TGTGCCAGCAGCCTACGGGACAAACCAAACTATGGCTACACCTTC. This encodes CASSLRDKPNYGYTF.

The DNA for the CDR3 is TGTGCCAGCTTTGTAGGCAGGGGTATGTCTGGGGCCAACGTCCTGACTTTC. This gives the protein CASFVGRGMSGANVLTF. The chain uses TRBV2 and TRBJ2-6; D possibly corresponds to TRBD1 (6 bases). Per the germline V gene, CDR1 is SNHLY and CDR2 is FYNNEI. Trimming removed 8 bases at V and 1 base at J, with 18 bases between. The CDR3 has 17 residues.

The CDR3 here is CASRLGPNTEAFF. The CDR3 DNA sequence: TGTGCCAGCCGTCTGGGCCCTAACACTGAAGCTTTCTTT. The V and J genes are TRBV3-1 (or the pseudogene TRBV3-2) and TRBJ1-1; D remains ambiguous. This CDR3 spans 13 amino acids. Germline CDR1 and CDR2: LGHDT and YNNKEL (reference sequence). Deletions cut 8 bases from V and 2 bases from J, with 12 bases between.

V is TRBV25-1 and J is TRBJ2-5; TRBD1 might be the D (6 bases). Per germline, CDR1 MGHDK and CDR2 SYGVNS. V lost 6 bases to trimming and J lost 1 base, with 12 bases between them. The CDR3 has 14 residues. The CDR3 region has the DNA TGTGCCAGCAGCGCTGCAGGGGTCCAAGAGACCCAGTACTTC. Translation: CASSAAGVQETQYF.

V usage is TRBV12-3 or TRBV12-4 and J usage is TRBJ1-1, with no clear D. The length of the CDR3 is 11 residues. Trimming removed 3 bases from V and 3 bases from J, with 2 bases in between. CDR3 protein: CASSFYTEAFF. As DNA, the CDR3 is TGTGCCAGCAGTTTCTACACTGAAGCTTTCTTT.

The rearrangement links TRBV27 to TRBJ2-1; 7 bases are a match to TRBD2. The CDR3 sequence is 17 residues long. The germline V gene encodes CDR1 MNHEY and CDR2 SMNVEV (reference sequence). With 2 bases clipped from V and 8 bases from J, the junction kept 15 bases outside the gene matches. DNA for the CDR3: TGTGCCAGCAGTTTAGGGCTAGCGGAGGGACCCCTCGATGAGCAGTTCTTC. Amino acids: CASSLGLAEGPLDEQFF.

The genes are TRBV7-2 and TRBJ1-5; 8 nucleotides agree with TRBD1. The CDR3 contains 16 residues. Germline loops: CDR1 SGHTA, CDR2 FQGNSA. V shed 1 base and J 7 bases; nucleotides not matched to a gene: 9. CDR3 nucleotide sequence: TGTGCCAGCAGCTTAGGCCCTGGACAGGGTGACCAGCCCCAGCATTTT. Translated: CASSLGPGQGDQPQHF.

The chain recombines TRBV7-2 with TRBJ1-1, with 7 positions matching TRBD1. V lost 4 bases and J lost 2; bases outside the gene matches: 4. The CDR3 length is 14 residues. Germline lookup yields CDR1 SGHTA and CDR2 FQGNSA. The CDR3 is CASSSDRTNTEAFF. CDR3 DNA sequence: TGTGCCAGCAGCTCGGACAGGACCAACACTGAAGCTTTCTTT.

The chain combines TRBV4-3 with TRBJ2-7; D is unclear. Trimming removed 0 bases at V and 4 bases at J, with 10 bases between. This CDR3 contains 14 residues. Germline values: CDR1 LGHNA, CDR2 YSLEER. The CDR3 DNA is TGCGCCAGCAGCCAAGATCGGTGGGCTTACGAGCAGTACTTC. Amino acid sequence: CASSQDRWAYEQYF.

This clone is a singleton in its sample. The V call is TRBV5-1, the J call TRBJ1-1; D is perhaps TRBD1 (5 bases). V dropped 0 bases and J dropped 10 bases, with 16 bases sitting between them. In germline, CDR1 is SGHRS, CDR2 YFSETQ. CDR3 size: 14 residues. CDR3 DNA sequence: TGCGCCAGCAGCTTGGTGGGGAATGGTCAGGGAGCTTTCTTT. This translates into CASSLVGNGQGAFF.

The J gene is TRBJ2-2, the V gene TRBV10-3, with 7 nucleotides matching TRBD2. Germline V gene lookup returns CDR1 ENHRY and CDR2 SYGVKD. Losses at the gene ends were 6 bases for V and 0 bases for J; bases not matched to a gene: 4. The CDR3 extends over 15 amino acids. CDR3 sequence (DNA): TGTGCCATCAGGAGGGGAGGGACGAACACCGGGGAGCTGTTTTTT. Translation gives CAIRRGGTNTGELFF.

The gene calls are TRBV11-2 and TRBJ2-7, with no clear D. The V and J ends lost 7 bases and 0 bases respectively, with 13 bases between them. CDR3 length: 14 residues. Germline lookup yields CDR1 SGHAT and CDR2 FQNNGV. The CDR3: CASTRTSTSYEQYF. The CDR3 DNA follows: TGTGCCAGCACCCGTACCTCTACCTCCTACGAGCAGTACTTC.

The CDR3 reads CASSVGGKTGAGEKLFF. In DNA form, the CDR3 reads TGCGCCAGCAGCGTAGGGGGAAAAACCGGGGCCGGCGAAAAACTGTTTTTT. The gene calls are TRBV5-1 and TRBJ1-4; tentatively, D is TRBD1 (6 bases). The V end lost 4 bases, the J end lost 8 bases, and 24 bases lay between the germline ends. The CDR3 loop spans 17 amino acids. Germline values: CDR1 SGHRS, CDR2 YFSETQ.

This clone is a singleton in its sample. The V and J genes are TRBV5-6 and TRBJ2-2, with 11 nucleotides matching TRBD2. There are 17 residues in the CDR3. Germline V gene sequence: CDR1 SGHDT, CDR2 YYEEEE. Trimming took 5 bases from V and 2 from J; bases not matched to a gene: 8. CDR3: CASRRLAGFPNTGELFF. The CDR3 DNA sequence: TGTGCCAGCAGGCGACTAGCGGGGTTCCCTAACACCGGGGAGCTGTTTTTT.

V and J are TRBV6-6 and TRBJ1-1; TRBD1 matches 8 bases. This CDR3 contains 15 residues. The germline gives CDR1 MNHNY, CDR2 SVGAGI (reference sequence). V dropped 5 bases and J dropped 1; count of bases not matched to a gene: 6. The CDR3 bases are TGTGCCAGCAGTGCCTCGGACAGGGAGAACACTGAAGCTTTCTTT. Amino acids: CASSASDRENTEAFF.

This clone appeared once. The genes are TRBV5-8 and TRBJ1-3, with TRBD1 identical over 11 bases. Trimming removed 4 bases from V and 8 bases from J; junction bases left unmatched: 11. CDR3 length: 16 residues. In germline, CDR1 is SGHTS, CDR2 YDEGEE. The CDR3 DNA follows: TGTGCCAGCAGCGTGGGGACAGGGGGTACTCCGGACACCATATATTTT. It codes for CASSVGTGGTPDTIYF.

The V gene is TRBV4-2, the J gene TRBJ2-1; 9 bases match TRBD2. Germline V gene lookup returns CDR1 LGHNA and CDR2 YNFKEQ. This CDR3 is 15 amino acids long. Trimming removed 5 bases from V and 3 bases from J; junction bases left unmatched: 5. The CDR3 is CASSSQRGVYNEQFF. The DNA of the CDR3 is TGTGCCAGCAGCTCGCAGCGGGGGGTCTACAATGAGCAGTTCTTC.

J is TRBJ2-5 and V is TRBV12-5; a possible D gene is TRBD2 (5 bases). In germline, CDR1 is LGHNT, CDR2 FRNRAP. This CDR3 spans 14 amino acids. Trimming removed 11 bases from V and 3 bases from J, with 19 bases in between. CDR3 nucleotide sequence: TGTGCTTCCGGGTTGGGGAGAGGTGAAGAGACCCAGTACTTC. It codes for CASGLGRGEETQYF.